This record looks at one TCR beta chain sequence and its context. Per the original data handling: How many nucleated cells were present was estimated from reference gene primer amplification. Clones were read by immunoSEQ multiplex PCR, and TCRdb kept only the in-frame ones, dropping some. The V and J calls and clone size are taken from that table; D and trimming were inferred from the DNA. Here the sample spans tens of thousands of clones, approximately 90% being singletons. Trimming cost V 2 bases and J 5 bases, with 16 bases left between them. The CDR3 contains 16 residues. Germline V gene lookup returns CDR1 SGHVS and CDR2 FQNEAQ. The entry originates in a study of blood T cell repertoires in COVID-19.

V is TRBV7-8 and J is TRBJ1-5; D remains unclear. The source is a human donor in a cohort sampled during active COVID-19. Specimen: peripheral blood. In DNA form, the CDR3 reads TGTGCCAGCAGCTTAAAGGCCCAGGTGTCGCATCAGCCCCAGCATTTT. It yields the protein CASSLKAQVSHQPQHF.